The 26 T cell receptor beta chains given below trace back to one sample, sequenced in a study of graft-versus-host responses after intestinal transplantation. The assay was immunoSEQ multiplex PCR, and TCRdb's table has in-frame clones only and misses some. The sample includes 9,500 to 15,000 clones, 93% of them seen just once. Sequencing was performed on PBMCs, taken 109 to 110 days after intestinal transplant. The source is a human patient who received an intestinal transplant, so some T cells may come from the graft donor.

The V gene is TRBV6-5, the J gene TRBJ1-3; the D is unclear. V was cut by 6 bases and J by 1 base, with 10 bases left in between. The germline V gene encodes CDR1 MNHEY and CDR2 SVGAGI. This CDR3 region has 14 residues. The CDR3 loop is CASSYRGSGNTIYF. The CDR3 nucleotides are TGTGCCAGCAGCTACCGCGGATCTGGAAACACCATATATTTT.

The CDR3 DNA follows: TGTGCCAGTAGTATAGACAGCGGGAGCTCCTACAATGAGCAGTTCTTC. Translation: CASSIDSGSSYNEQFF. This chain links TRBV19 with TRBJ2-1; 8 positions agree with TRBD2. J was trimmed by 0 bases and V by 0 bases; bases with no gene match: 1. This CDR3 has 16 amino acids. Per the germline V gene, CDR1 is LNHDA and CDR2 is SQIVND (reference sequence).

The CDR3 loop is CASKGNSYEQYF. DNA for the CDR3: TGTGCCAGCAAAGGTAATTCCTACGAGCAGTACTTC. The rearrangement uses TRBV5-6 and TRBJ2-5; D is unclear. The assigned J gene may be wrong: the sequence end matches TRBJ2-7 better. CDR3 length: 12 amino acids. From germline, CDR1 is SGHDT and CDR2 YYEEEE.

This clone was detected once. The V call is TRBV7-8, the J call TRBJ1-2; TRBD1 matches 7 bases. The CDR3 is 14 amino acids. Per germline, CDR1 SGHVS and CDR2 FQNEAQ. V was clipped by 4 bases and J by 4 bases; unmatched bases: 6. The CDR3 reads CASSSRGRSYGYTF. Written as DNA, the CDR3 is TGTGCCAGCAGCTCCAGGGGGAGAAGCTATGGCTACACCTTC.

CDR3 DNA: TGTGCCAGCAGCTTAAGTGTTAAAAGCTTAAGCTCCTACAATGAGCAGTTCTTC. It translates to CASSLSVKSLSSYNEQFF. The chain has TRBV7-8 and TRBJ2-1; D not resolved. The germline V gene encodes CDR1 SGHVS and CDR2 FQNEAQ. The ends were cut back, 2 bases at V and 0 bases at J, with 17 bases in the middle. The CDR3 contains 18 residues.

The rearrangement joins TRBV10-2 to TRBJ2-6; D is unclear. From germline, CDR1 is WSHSY and CDR2 SAAADI. The ends were cut back, 3 bases at V and 4 bases at J, with 4 bases in the middle. The CDR3 contains 13 residues. The CDR3 reads CASSDSGANVLTF. The DNA of the CDR3 is TGCGCCAGCAGTGACAGCGGGGCCAACGTCCTGACTTTC.

This chain links TRBV25-1 with TRBJ2-6; 8 bases are a match to TRBD2. Germline V gene sequence: CDR1 MGHDK, CDR2 SYGVNS. This CDR3 has 17 residues. Trimming at V came to 8 bases and at J to 2 bases, leaving 11 bases not matched to a gene. In DNA form, the CDR3 reads TGTGCCAGCCAGGCCGGGACTAGTCTAGCTGGGGCCAACGTCCTGACTTTC. Protein sequence: CASQAGTSLAGANVLTF.

The chain recombines TRBV5-6 with TRBJ2-7; D is perhaps TRBD1 (5 bases). Germline V gene lookup returns CDR1 SGHDT and CDR2 YYEEEE. Trimming removed 2 bases from V and 0 bases from J, with 9 bases in between. The CDR3 has 14 amino acids. CDR3 sequence reads: CASSFLTDSYEQYF. In nucleotides, the CDR3 is TGTGCCAGCAGCTTCCTGACAGACTCCTACGAGCAGTACTTC.

The chain has TRBV10-3 and TRBJ2-7, with D hard to call. V was cut by 0 bases and J by 2 bases, with 8 bases left in between. CDR3 length: 14 amino acids. CDR1 ENHRY and CDR2 SYGVKD come from the germline V gene. In nucleotides, the CDR3 is TGTGCCATCAGTGAGTCGGGCAGCCCCTACGAGCAGTACTTC. This sequence encodes CAISESGSPYEQYF.

The chain links TRBV9 to TRBJ2-2, with TRBD1 as a possible D gene (6 bases). The CDR3 extends over 15 amino acids. The V gene lost 2 bases and the J gene lost 5 bases, with 13 bases spanning the gap. Germline V gene data show CDR1 as SGDLS and CDR2 as YYNGEE. The CDR3 nucleotides are TGTGCCAGCAGCGTGGAACAGGGAAGGACCGGGGAGCTGTTTTTT. Encoded protein: CASSVEQGRTGELFF.

V is TRBV28 and J is TRBJ1-5; 8 bases agree with TRBD1. Germline-derived CDR1 and CDR2 are MDHEN and SYDVKM. CDR3 length equals 14 residues. V shed 7 bases and J 3 bases; nucleotides not matched to a gene: 5. CDR3 loop: CASNQGASNQPQHF. The CDR3 DNA reads TGTGCCAGCAACCAGGGGGCGTCCAATCAGCCCCAGCATTTT.

The chain combines TRBV27 with TRBJ2-7; either TRBD1 or TRBD2 may fit D (5 bases each). The V gene's germline CDR1 is MNHEY and CDR2 SMNVEV (reference sequence). Trimming stripped 2 bases from V and 0 bases from J, with 11 bases between. The CDR3 contains 15 residues. The CDR3 nucleotides read TGTGCCAGCAGTTTAGGCGTGAGGGGCTCCTACGAGCAGTACTTC. Amino acids: CASSLGVRGSYEQYF.

The rearrangement links TRBV27 to TRBJ1-1; unclear D gene. V was cut by 4 bases and J by 1 base, with 13 bases left in between. The CDR3 totals 15 residues. The germline V gene has CDR1 MNHEY and CDR2 SMNVEV (reference sequence). Here the CDR3 reads CASSWEATGNTEAFF. CDR3 DNA sequence: TGTGCCAGCAGTTGGGAGGCGACGGGGAACACTGAAGCTTTCTTT.

CDR3 region: CASSLLALKGRAVTDTQYF. The CDR3, as DNA: TGTGCCAGCAGCTTGTTGGCTCTCAAGGGGAGGGCCGTAACAGATACGCAGTATTTT. This chain joins TRBV5-6 and TRBJ2-3, with 7 positions matching TRBD2. The CDR3 totals 19 residues. Germline V CDR1 and CDR2: SGHDT, YYEEEE. J gave up 3 bases and V 1 base, and 17 bases lay outside the gene matches. Full variable domain (outside the CDR3, taken from reference TRBV5-6 and TRBJ2-3): DAGVTQSPTHLIKTRGQQVTLRCSPKSGHDTVSWYQQALGQGPQFIFQYYEEEERQRGNFPDRFSGHQFPNYSSELNVNALLLGDSALYLCASSLLALKGRAVTDTQYFGPGTRLTVL.

This rearrangement joins TRBV29-1 to TRBJ2-4, with D maybe TRBD2 (5 bases). V lost 1 base and J lost 8, with 6 bases in between. Germline V gives CDR1 SQVTM, CDR2 ANQGSEA. The CDR3 is 11 amino acids. The CDR3 coding sequence is TGCAGCGTTGAAGGGCGGGACATTCAGTACTTC. It codes for CSVEGRDIQYF.

The rearrangement links TRBV9 to TRBJ2-1, with 8 positions matching TRBD2. This CDR3 contains 15 residues. CDR1 is SGDLS, CDR2 YYNGEE, per germline. Trimming at V came to 0 bases and at J to 7 bases, leaving 6 bases not matched to a gene. The CDR3 DNA sequence: TGTGCCAGCAGCGTAGTAGGAGTAGCGGGAAATGAGCAGTTCTTC. This gives the protein CASSVVGVAGNEQFF.

The chain recombines TRBV5-8 with TRBJ1-1; D might be TRBD1 (5 bases). Germline CDR1 and CDR2: SGHTS and YDEGEE. With 0 bases removed from V and 3 bases from J, the gap between germline ends came to 15 bases. The CDR3 length is 16 residues. As DNA, the CDR3 is TGTGCCAGCAGCTTGGTCGGTGCCAGGGAGTACACTGAAGCTTTCTTT. Translation: CASSLVGAREYTEAFF.

The chain recombines TRBV7-9 with TRBJ2-6; D gene unclear. V was shortened by 5 bases and J by 2 bases, with 16 bases between the two germline ends. Germline V gene lookup returns CDR1 SEHNR and CDR2 FQNEAQ (reference sequence). This CDR3 comprises 17 residues. CDR3 amino acids: CASSHHMRTPGANVLTF. For the CDR3, the DNA is TGTGCCAGCAGCCACCACATGAGGACCCCTGGGGCCAACGTCCTGACTTTC.

This clone appeared once. The chain recombines TRBV5-6 with TRBJ1-1, with a weak D call TRBD1 (6 bases). V was pared by 0 bases and J by 5 bases, with 17 bases between. The CDR3 totals 16 residues. Germline-derived CDR1 and CDR2 are SGHDT and YYEEEE. The CDR3 loop reads CASSLAGQGWKTEAFF. CDR3 coding DNA: TGTGCCAGCAGCTTGGCAGGGCAGGGGTGGAAGACTGAAGCTTTCTTT.

This rearrangement joins TRBV25-1 to TRBJ1-1; 8 positions agree with TRBD1. The CDR3 spans 12 residues. Germline V lookup: CDR1 MGHDK, CDR2 SYGVNS. Germline trimming cut 9 bases from V and 4 bases from J; bases unmatched to any gene: 4. The CDR3 is CARTGVGTEAFF. CDR3 sequence (DNA): TGTGCCAGGACAGGGGTCGGCACTGAAGCTTTCTTT.

The chain combines TRBV4-2 with TRBJ2-7; the match to TRBD2 covers 12 bases. The CDR3 contains 16 residues. Germline CDR1 LGHNA, CDR2 YNFKEQ. Trimming at V came to 0 bases and at J to 6 bases, leaving 6 bases not matched to a gene. The DNA for the CDR3 is TGTGCCAGCAGCCAAGAAAGGCAACTAGCGGGAGGCGAGCAGTACTTC. Protein product: CASSQERQLAGGEQYF.

The chain has TRBV7-3 and TRBJ2-1, with D tentatively TRBD1 or TRBD2 (5 bases each). Trimming left V 2 bases short and J 10 bases short, with 15 bases between. The CDR3 has 14 amino acids. Per germline, CDR1 SGHTA and CDR2 FQGTGA. The CDR3 protein is CASSLEGDPLEQFF. CDR3 sequence (DNA): TGTGCCAGCAGCTTAGAAGGGGACCCCCTCGAGCAGTTCTTC.

Worth noting for this clone: Sequence at one end of the junction differs from germline and may be a read error. This chain connects TRBV6-5 to TRBJ1-1; 7 nucleotides match TRBD1. The V gene's germline CDR1 is MNHEY and CDR2 SVGAGI. CDR3 length equals 15 residues. The CDR3 DNA is TGTGCCAGCAGTAACTCAAACAGGGGACTCACTGAAGCTTTCTTT. Its protein product is CASSNSNRGLTEAFF.

The J gene is TRBJ1-2, the V gene TRBV6-1, with D hard to call. The CDR3 has 12 amino acids. Trimming removed 0 bases at V and 7 bases at J, with 6 bases between. CDR1 and CDR2 from the germline V gene are MNHNS and SASEGT. CDR3 sequence (DNA): TGTGCCAGCAGTGAAGCGCAGGCTGGCTACACCTTC. It yields the protein CASSEAQAGYTF.

V gene TRBV10-1 combines with J gene TRBJ2-3; 8 bases agree with TRBD2. CDR3 length: 16 residues. Germline assignment: CDR1 WNHNN and CDR2 SYGVQD (reference sequence). V shed 3 bases, J shed 4 bases, and the junction held 9 bases outside the gene matches. The CDR3 region has the DNA TGCGCCAGCAGTGACTTGCGGGAGGAGGGGGCAGATACGCAGTATTTT. Residues: CASSDLREEGADTQYF.

The rearrangement uses TRBV10-3 and TRBJ2-7; D is unclear. Germline CDR1 is ENHRY and CDR2 is SYGVKD. Deletions cut 0 bases from V and 5 bases from J, with 11 bases between. This CDR3 has 14 residues. CDR3: CAISESSSWDEQYF. In DNA, the CDR3 is TGTGCCATCAGTGAGTCTAGCTCCTGGGACGAGCAGTACTTC.